This T cell receptor beta chain is drawn from a study of blood T cell repertoires in COVID-19. In the study overall: Whether acute or convalescent, the COVID-19 samples came from the United States, Italy and Spain.

V was clipped by 4 bases and J by 2 bases, with 6 bases between them. The CDR3 extends over 12 amino acids. The germline V gene has CDR1 SGHAT and CDR2 FQNNGV. In the original analysis: Estimation of nucleated cell counts relied on the amplification of reference gene primers. The assay was immunoSEQ multiplex PCR, and TCRdb's table has in-frame clones only and misses some. D and trimming come from the DNA, and the V and J calls and clone size come from that table. Counted here are around 250,000 clones, 65% to 85% occurring once; the ten biggest clones make up over 1.5%. This TCR was recovered from a middle-aged woman who had recovered from COVID-19. The material sequenced was peripheral blood. J is TRBJ2-7 and V is TRBV11-2, with D unclear. The CDR3 sequence is CASSSQAYEQYF. CDR3 in DNA: TGTGCCAGCAGCTCTCAGGCCTACGAGCAGTACTTC.